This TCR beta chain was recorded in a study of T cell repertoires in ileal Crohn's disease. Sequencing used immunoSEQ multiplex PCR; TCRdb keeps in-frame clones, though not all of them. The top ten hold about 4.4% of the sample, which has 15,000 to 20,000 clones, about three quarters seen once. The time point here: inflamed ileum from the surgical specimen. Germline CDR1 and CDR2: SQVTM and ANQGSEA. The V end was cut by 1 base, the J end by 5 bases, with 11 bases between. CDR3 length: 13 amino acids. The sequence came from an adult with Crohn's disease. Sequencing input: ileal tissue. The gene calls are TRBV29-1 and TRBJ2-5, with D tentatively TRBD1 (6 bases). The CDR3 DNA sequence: TGCAGCGTTGAAGTCAGCCAGGGGGAGACCCAGTACTTC. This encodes CSVEVSQGETQYF. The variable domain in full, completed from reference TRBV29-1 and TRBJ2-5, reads SAVISQKPSRDICQRGTSLTIQCQVDSQVTMMFWYRQQPGQSLTLIATANQGSEATYESGFVIDKFPISRPNLTFSTLTVSNMSPEDSSIYLCSVEVSQGETQYFGPGTRLLVL.